Shown below are 27 T cell receptor beta chains from a single sample sequenced in a study of blood T cell repertoires in COVID-19. The protocol was immunoSEQ multiplex PCR, while the TCRdb copy is restricted to in-frame clones and leaves out a portion. The data hold about 190,000 clones, with roughly 87% observed a single time. The sequenced sample consisted of peripheral blood. These receptors were collected from a man aged 60 to 75 with active or convalescent COVID-19.

The chain recombines TRBV30 with TRBJ1-1; no reliable D call. This CDR3 is built from 19 residues. The germline CDR1 and CDR2 sequences are GTSNPN and SVGIG (reference sequence). The ends were cut back, 0 bases at V and 5 bases at J, with 28 bases in the middle. The CDR3 bases are TGTGCCTGGAGTGTAATCCGGGTCGACGATTGGAGGTTAGGAACTGAAGCTTTCTTT. Protein: CAWSVIRVDDWRLGTEAFF.

This clone appeared a single time. This chain connects TRBV5-8 to TRBJ1-6, with 7 bases matching TRBD1. The CDR3 contains 16 residues. Unmatched junction bases numbered 8, after V lost 2 bases and J lost 6 bases. Germline values: CDR1 SGHTS, CDR2 YDEGEE. CDR3 sequence reads: CASSLIKGAGNSPLHF. The DNA for the CDR3 is TGTGCCAGCAGCTTAATAAAGGGGGCGGGTAATTCACCCCTCCACTTT.

The genes are TRBV5-1 and TRBJ1-2; 7 nucleotides match TRBD1. With 3 bases clipped from V and 0 bases from J, the junction kept 5 bases outside the gene matches. The CDR3 loop spans 15 amino acids. CDR1 is SGHRS, CDR2 YFSETQ, per germline. The chain's CDR3 is CASSSGQLTNYGYTF. The CDR3 nucleotides are TGCGCCAGCAGCTCGGGACAGCTGACTAACTATGGCTACACCTTC.

The rearrangement uses TRBV5-5 and TRBJ1-5; the D is unclear. V lost 6 bases, J lost 3 bases, and 16 bases lay in between. Germline V gene lookup returns CDR1 SGHKS and CDR2 YYEKEE (reference sequence). CDR3 length: 15 amino acids. CDR3 bases: TGTGCCAGCACCCTCAACGAGAGAACCAATCAGCCCCAGCATTTT. Protein: CASTLNERTNQPQHF.

The chain joins TRBV19 to TRBJ2-7, with TRBD1 matching 9 bases. Trimming removed 7 bases from V and 1 base from J; junction bases left unmatched: 8. Germline V gives CDR1 LNHDA, CDR2 SQIVND (reference sequence). This CDR3 region has 15 residues. The CDR3 region has the DNA TGTGCCAGTACTCCCGGGACAGGGTATTCCTACGAGCAGTACTTC. Translating gives CASTPGTGYSYEQYF.

To note about this clone: This CDR3 is missing its conserved last phenylalanine or tryptophan, likely due to a read error. The chain links TRBV19 to TRBJ2-7; 7 bases line up with TRBD1. From germline, CDR1 is LNHDA and CDR2 SQIVND (reference sequence). Trimming cost V 6 bases and J 2 bases; bases outside gene matches: 10. There are 15 residues in the CDR3. The CDR3: CASSKSPGTAYEQYL. The CDR3, as DNA: TGTGCCAGTAGCAAATCCCCTGGGACAGCCTACGAGCAGTACCTC.

The gene calls are TRBV3-1 (or the pseudogene TRBV3-2) and TRBJ1-1; possible D gene TRBD1, 6 bases. This CDR3 contains 14 residues. Trimming took 3 bases from V and 1 from J, leaving 9 bases between them. The germline CDR1 and CDR2 sequences are LGHDT and YNNKEL (reference sequence). The CDR3 DNA reads TGTGCCAGCAGCCATCCGACAGGGAACACTGAAGCTTTCTTT. Residues: CASSHPTGNTEAFF.

The gene calls are TRBV11-2 and TRBJ1-2, with 9 bases identical to TRBD1. The CDR3 has 14 amino acids. The germline V gene has CDR1 SGHAT and CDR2 FQNNGV. Trimming cost V 1 base and J 8 bases; bases outside gene matches: 5. The CDR3 sequence is CASSLVGQGSGYTF. The CDR3 DNA reads as TGTGCCAGCAGCTTAGTTGGACAGGGGTCCGGCTACACCTTC.

V gene TRBV6-5 combines with J gene TRBJ2-2; 11 bases agree with TRBD2. The CDR3 covers 15 residues. Germline CDR1 MNHEY, CDR2 SVGAGI. Germline trimming cut 7 bases from V and 3 bases from J; bases unmatched to any gene: 4. The CDR3 nucleotides are TGTGCCAGCACCTTAGCGGGGGGGCACACCGGGGAGCTGTTTTTT. This codes for CASTLAGGHTGELFF.

This clone occurred a few times. This chain links TRBV5-6 with TRBJ1-2; 7 bases fit TRBD1. In germline, CDR1 is SGHDT, CDR2 YYEEEE. V was clipped by 5 bases and J by 4 bases; unmatched bases: 5. This CDR3 comprises 13 residues. The CDR3 DNA sequence: TGTGCCAGCAGGGGACAGTTACTCTATGGCTACACCTTC. Its protein product is CASRGQLLYGYTF. The full variable domain, in which reference TRBV5-6 and TRBJ1-2 provide the parts outside the CDR3, is DAGVTQSPTHLIKTRGQQVTLRCSPKSGHDTVSWYQQALGQGPQFIFQYYEEEERQRGNFPDRFSGHQFPNYSSELNVNALLLGDSALYLCASRGQLLYGYTFGSGTRLTVV.

This clone was detected many times. The genes are TRBV19 and TRBJ2-2; 9 positions agree with TRBD2. CDR3 length: 17 amino acids. Germline values: CDR1 LNHDA, CDR2 SQIVND (reference sequence). V lost 4 bases to trimming and J lost 6 bases; unmatched junction nucleotides: 12. For the CDR3, the DNA is TGTGCCAGTAGTAACGACCCTAGCGGGGTAGAATCCGGGGAGCTGTTTTTT. Its protein product is CASSNDPSGVESGELFF. Complete variable domain (other parts from reference TRBV19 and TRBJ2-2): DGGITQSPKYLFRKEGQNVTLSCEQNLNHDAMYWYRQDPGQGLRLIYYSQIVNDFQKGDIAEGYSVSREKKESFPLTVTSAQKNPTAFYLCASSNDPSGVESGELFFGEGSRLTVL.

This chain joins TRBV10-3 and TRBJ1-1, with D possibly being TRBD1 (5 bases). Looked up from germline, CDR1 is ENHRY and CDR2 is SYGVKD. The CDR3 sequence is 13 residues long. V was trimmed by 4 bases and J by 6 bases, leaving 12 bases between them. CDR3: CAISGGEWSEAFF. Written as DNA, the CDR3 is TGTGCCATCAGTGGGGGGGAGTGGTCTGAAGCTTTCTTT.

The V call is TRBV25-1, the J call TRBJ1-2, with unresolved D. V shed 1 base and J shed 2 bases, with 11 bases lying between them. The CDR3 contains 15 residues. Per germline, CDR1 MGHDK and CDR2 SYGVNS. In DNA form, the CDR3 reads TGTGCCAGCAGTGAATTGGGAGGAGGGAACTATGGCTACACCTTC. The encoded protein is CASSELGGGNYGYTF.

A few counts support this clone. The chain has TRBV9 and TRBJ1-3; the D gene is possibly TRBD1 (6 bases). Germline V gene sequence: CDR1 SGDLS, CDR2 YYNGEE. This CDR3 spans 17 amino acids. With 0 bases removed from V and 0 bases from J, the gap between germline ends came to 13 bases. The CDR3 region is CASSVARGGSSGNTIYF. DNA for the CDR3: TGTGCCAGCAGCGTAGCCAGGGGCGGGAGCTCTGGAAACACCATATATTTT.

This clone was detected only once. The J gene is TRBJ2-5, the V gene TRBV18; D possibly corresponds to TRBD1 (6 bases). V lost 0 bases, J lost 5 bases, and 16 bases lay in between. Germline loops: CDR1 KGHSH, CDR2 LQKENI. The CDR3 is 16 amino acids. This chain's CDR3 is CASSPPFRGFGETQYF. The DNA of the CDR3 is TGTGCCAGCTCACCACCGTTCAGGGGCTTTGGGGAGACCCAGTACTTC.

The CDR3 loop is CASTMGLAGIYNEQFF. The CDR3 DNA reads TGTGCCAGTACCATGGGACTAGCGGGGATTTACAATGAGCAGTTCTTC. The V gene is TRBV19, the J gene TRBJ2-1, with 13 bases fitting TRBD2. This CDR3 has 16 residues. The germline gives CDR1 LNHDA, CDR2 SQIVND (reference sequence). The trim removed 7 bases at V and 4 bases at J, leaving 7 bases unmatched. The whole variable domain, filled in from reference TRBV19 and TRBJ2-1, reads DGGITQSPKYLFRKEGQNVTLSCEQNLNHDAMYWYRQDPGQGLRLIYYSQIVNDFQKGDIAEGYSVSREKKESFPLTVTSAQKNPTAFYLCASTMGLAGIYNEQFFGPGTRLTVL.

In its sample, this clone was seen once. The V call is TRBV6-1, the J call TRBJ1-5; no clear D. In germline, CDR1 is MNHNS, CDR2 SASEGT. Trimming cost V 2 bases and J 3 bases, with 8 bases left between them. The CDR3 has 14 residues. The CDR3 DNA sequence: TGTGCCAGCAGTGAAATCGGTATCAATCAGCCCCAGCATTTT. Residues: CASSEIGINQPQHF.

The chain carries TRBV19 and TRBJ1-4, with 9 bases lining up with TRBD1. The V gene end was trimmed by 4 bases and the J gene end by 4 bases; junction bases not matched to a gene: 4. The CDR3 contains 15 residues. The germline gives CDR1 LNHDA, CDR2 SQIVND (reference sequence). The chain's CDR3 is CASSTRQGDNEKLFF. The CDR3 bases are TGTGCCAGTAGTACCCGACAGGGGGATAATGAAAAACTGTTTTTT.

This clone was seen just once. This chain connects TRBV18 to TRBJ1-1; no reliable D call. The germline V gene has CDR1 KGHSH and CDR2 LQKENI. CDR3 length: 17 residues. Trimming removed 0 bases at V and 0 bases at J, with 14 bases between. In DNA, the CDR3 is TGTGCCAGCTCACCACCTACACAAGTATCCATGAACACTGAAGCTTTCTTT. It is translated as CASSPPTQVSMNTEAFF.

This clone came up once. The chain carries TRBV11-2 and TRBJ2-7; D is undetermined. With 6 bases removed from V and 3 bases from J, the gap between germline ends came to 6 bases. The germline V gene has CDR1 SGHAT and CDR2 FQNNGV. The CDR3 spans 11 residues. Here the CDR3 reads CASRRNYEQYF. In DNA form, the CDR3 reads TGTGCCAGCAGGCGAAACTACGAGCAGTACTTC.

The chain couples TRBV6-5 to TRBJ1-4; D perhaps matches TRBD1 (5 bases). Germline CDR1 reads MNHEY; CDR2 reads SVGAGI. The CDR3 length is 13 residues. V lost 8 bases and J lost 8, with 15 bases in between. CDR3 DNA sequence: TGTGCCAGCGGGGATAATCACAGGGAAAAACTGTTTTTT. Protein product: CASGDNHREKLFF.

DNA for the CDR3: TGTGCCAGCAGCAAAAGATTACAGGGGGCGAACACTGAAGCTTTCTTT. Translating it yields CASSKRLQGANTEAFF. This sequence joins TRBV21-1 and TRBJ1-1; the table's D call, TRBD1, has no DNA check behind it. TRBV21-1 is a pseudogene locus. This CDR3 has 16 amino acids.

This chain joins TRBV11-2 and TRBJ2-2, with a tentative D call TRBD1 (6 bases). Germline V CDR1 and CDR2: SGHAT, FQNNGV. The CDR3 contains 14 residues. V lost 5 bases, J lost 6 bases, and 13 bases lay in between. CDR3 sequence (DNA): TGTGCCAGCAGCACACAGGGTACCCCCGGGGAGCTGTTTTTT. This sequence encodes CASSTQGTPGELFF. The complete variable domain, with remaining parts taken from reference TRBV11-2 and TRBJ2-2, reads EAGVAQSPRYKIIEKRQSVAFWCNPISGHATLYWYQQILGQGPKLLIQFQNNGVVDDSQLPKDRFSAERLKGVDSTLKIQPAKLEDSAVYLCASSTQGTPGELFFGEGSRLTVL.

The CDR3 loop reads CASSHPRQGNVNTIYF. The CDR3 nucleotides read TGCGCCAGCAGCCACCCCCGACAGGGAAACGTAAACACCATATATTTT. V gene TRBV4-1 combines with J gene TRBJ1-3; TRBD1 matches 7 bases. CDR1 is MGHRA and CDR2 is YSYEKL in the germline V gene. The CDR3 runs to 16 residues. J lost 6 bases, V lost 3 bases, and 11 bases had no gene match.

This chain uses TRBV5-1 with TRBJ1-5; D might be TRBD1 (6 bases). The CDR3 runs 13 residues. Between the trimmed V and J ends, which lost 4 bases and 4 bases, there was a span of 9 bases. Looked up from germline, CDR1 is SGHRS and CDR2 is YFSETQ. As DNA, the CDR3 is TGCGCCAGCAGCCAGGACAGAAATCAGCCCCAGCATTTT. Its protein product is CASSQDRNQPQHF.

The chain combines TRBV29-1 with TRBJ2-7, with a weak D call TRBD2 (6 bases). The CDR3 runs to 13 residues. In germline, CDR1 is SQVTM, CDR2 ANQGSEA. V lost 3 bases and J lost 2, with 11 bases in between. CDR3 residues: CSVEAGRTYEQYF. CDR3 DNA: TGCAGCGTTGAGGCGGGAAGAACCTACGAGCAGTACTTC.

This chain joins TRBV18 and TRBJ2-1, with D possibly matching TRBD1 (6 bases). Germline CDR1 reads KGHSH; CDR2 reads LQKENI. V shed 5 bases and J shed 14 bases, with 19 bases lying between them. The CDR3 runs to 13 residues. CDR3 residues: CASSDTQQGLEFF. The DNA of the CDR3 is TGTGCCAGCTCAGATACTCAACAGGGTTTGGAGTTCTTC. Full variable domain (missing parts from reference TRBV18 and TRBJ2-1): NAGVMQNPRHLVRRRGQEARLRCSPMKGHSHVYWYRQLPEEGLKFMVYLQKENIIDESGMPKERFSAEFPKEGPSILRIQQVVRGDSAAYFCASSDTQQGLEFFGPGTRLTVL.